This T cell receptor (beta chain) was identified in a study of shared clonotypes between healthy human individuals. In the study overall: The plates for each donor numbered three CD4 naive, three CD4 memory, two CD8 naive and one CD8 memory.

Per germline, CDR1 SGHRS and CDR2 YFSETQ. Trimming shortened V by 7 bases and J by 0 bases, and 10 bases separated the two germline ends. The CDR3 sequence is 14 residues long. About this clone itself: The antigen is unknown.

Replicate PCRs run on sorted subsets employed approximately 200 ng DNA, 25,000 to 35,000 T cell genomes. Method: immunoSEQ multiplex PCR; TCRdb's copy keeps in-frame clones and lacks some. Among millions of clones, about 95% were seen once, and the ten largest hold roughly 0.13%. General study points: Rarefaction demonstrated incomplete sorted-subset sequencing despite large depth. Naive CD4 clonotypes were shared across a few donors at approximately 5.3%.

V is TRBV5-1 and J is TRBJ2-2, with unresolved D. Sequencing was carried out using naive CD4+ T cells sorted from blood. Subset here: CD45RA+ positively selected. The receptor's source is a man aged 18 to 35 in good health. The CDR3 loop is CASFEFPNTGELFF. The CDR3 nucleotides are TGCGCCAGCTTTGAGTTTCCGAACACCGGGGAGCTGTTTTTT.